One and the same sample provided the 24 T cell receptor beta chains below, sequenced in a study of OX40 agonist ivuxolimab in advanced cancers. Clones were read by immunoSEQ multiplex PCR, and TCRdb kept only the in-frame ones, dropping some. Among tens of thousands of clones, around 83% were seen once, and the ten largest hold 0.4% to 0.45%. Material: CD4+ or CD8+ T cells sorted from blood, obtained in a trial of the OX40 agonist ivuxolimab. The receptors come from an adult with an advanced solid tumor such as melanoma, head and neck, liver or kidney cancer.

V and J are TRBV30 and TRBJ1-5, with 10 positions matching TRBD1. The ends lost 5 bases at V and 7 bases at J; junction bases unmatched: 5. The CDR3 runs to 13 residues. Germline lookup yields CDR1 GTSNPN and CDR2 SVGIG (reference sequence). Here the CDR3 reads CAWADRGLQPQHF. CDR3 coding DNA: TGTGCCTGGGCCGACAGGGGGCTCCAGCCCCAGCATTTT.

V and J are TRBV7-8 and TRBJ1-4; 7 bases map to TRBD1. The CDR3 is made up of 18 amino acids. V was clipped by 5 bases and J by 0 bases; unmatched bases: 12. Germline V gene lookup returns CDR1 SGHVS and CDR2 FQNEAQ. CDR3 amino acids: CASSITTRGLPTNEKLFF. The DNA of the CDR3 is TGTGCCAGCAGCATCACAACTAGGGGGCTCCCAACTAATGAAAAACTGTTTTTT.

The chain carries TRBV7-2 and TRBJ1-4; D unresolved. V was clipped by 3 bases and J by 7 bases, with 12 bases between them. Per germline, CDR1 SGHTA and CDR2 FQGNSA. CDR3 length: 14 amino acids. The CDR3 coding sequence is TGTGCCAGCAGCTTTAATGGAATGGGTGAAAAACTGTTTTTT. Its translation is CASSFNGMGEKLFF.

The V call is TRBV6-5, the J call TRBJ1-6; 8 bases are shared with TRBD1. This CDR3 is 16 amino acids long. The V segment lost 3 bases and the J segment 10 bases; nucleotides outside the gene matches: 11. Germline V gene sequence: CDR1 MNHEY, CDR2 SVGAGI. The CDR3: CASSYGVDRGWSPLHF. CDR3 sequence (DNA): TGTGCCAGCAGTTATGGAGTCGACAGGGGATGGTCACCCCTCCACTTT.

This sequence joins TRBV28 and TRBJ1-2; TRBD1 matches at 7 bases. After removal of 6 bases from V and 8 bases from J, the junction contained 18 bases not matched to a gene. The CDR3 is made up of 16 amino acids. Germline V gene lookup returns CDR1 MDHEN and CDR2 SYDVKM. The CDR3 here is CASSPTSSTGREGYTF. DNA of the CDR3: TGTGCCAGCAGCCCTACCTCCTCGACAGGGAGGGAAGGCTACACCTTC.

The chain combines TRBV15 with TRBJ2-1; tentative D call: TRBD1 (6 bases). The CDR3 is 15 amino acids. Germline values: CDR1 LNHNV, CDR2 YYDKDF (reference sequence). Trimming cost V 2 bases and J 1 base, with 9 bases left between them. The CDR3 DNA follows: TGTGCCACCAGCAGAATCAGGGGATCCTACAATGAGCAGTTCTTC. It is translated as CATSRIRGSYNEQFF.

The chain has TRBV7-9 and TRBJ2-1; no firm D call. The CDR3 is made up of 15 amino acids. Per germline, CDR1 SEHNR and CDR2 FQNEAQ (reference sequence). V was cut by 5 bases and J by 8 bases, with 19 bases left in between. The CDR3 DNA follows: TGTGCCAGCAGCCACGACCCGGGTAGGTCCGATGAGCAGTTCTTC. It specifies CASSHDPGRSDEQFF.

The chain recombines TRBV7-8 with TRBJ1-2, with D maybe TRBD1 (6 bases). CDR1 SGHVS and CDR2 FQNEAQ come from the germline V gene. This CDR3 has 14 amino acids. V was shortened by 5 bases and J by 4 bases, with 14 bases between the two germline ends. The CDR3 coding sequence is TGTGCCAGCAGCAAAGGGTGGGGGGCCTATGGCTACACCTTC. This translates into CASSKGWGAYGYTF.

The chain employs TRBV7-6 and TRBJ2-3, with D unresolved. Trimming took off 3 bases at V and 2 bases at J, with 9 bases between the two ends. CDR3 size: 14 residues. The germline CDR1 and CDR2 sequences are SGHVS and FNYEAQ. CDR3 DNA: TGTGCCAGCAGCTTGTCCTCTATCACAGATACGCAGTATTTT. It yields the protein CASSLSSITDTQYF.

CDR3 in amino acids: CASSQDAGVGQPQHF. CDR3 DNA: TGTGCCAGCAGCCAAGACGCGGGCGTAGGTCAGCCCCAGCATTTT. The genes are TRBV4-2 and TRBJ1-5; D is unclear. Deletions cut 0 bases from V and 6 bases from J, with 12 bases between. CDR1 is LGHNA and CDR2 is YNFKEQ in the germline V gene. The CDR3 consists of 15 residues.

The chain employs TRBV7-8 and TRBJ2-3, with D perhaps TRBD1 or TRBD2 (5 bases each). V was shortened by 0 bases and J by 4 bases, with 8 bases between the two germline ends. This CDR3 comprises 14 residues. The germline gives CDR1 SGHVS, CDR2 FQNEAQ. The CDR3 coding sequence is TGTGCCAGCAGCTTAGCGGGGGACGCAGATACGCAGTATTTT. This codes for CASSLAGDADTQYF.

The rearrangement uses TRBV18 and TRBJ2-3, with D maybe TRBD1 (5 bases). V was pared by 2 bases and J by 1 base, with 10 bases between. The length of the CDR3 is 15 residues. Per germline, CDR1 KGHSH and CDR2 LQKENI. The DNA of the CDR3 is TGTGCCAGCTCACCAATCCAGGGCGGCACAGATACGCAGTATTTT. Protein: CASSPIQGGTDTQYF. The full variable domain, completed using reference TRBV18 and TRBJ2-3, is NAGVMQNPRHLVRRRGQEARLRCSPMKGHSHVYWYRQLPEEGLKFMVYLQKENIIDESGMPKERFSAEFPKEGPSILRIQQVVRGDSAAYFCASSPIQGGTDTQYFGPGTRLTVL.

The chain employs TRBV14 and TRBJ1-1; 8 bases match TRBD1. CDR3 length: 16 residues. Germline CDR1 and CDR2: SGHDN and FVKESK. Trimming took 5 bases from V and 4 from J; bases not matched to a gene: 12. The CDR3 spells CASSFRTGWGTTEAFF. As DNA, the CDR3 is TGTGCCAGCAGCTTTCGGACAGGGTGGGGGACCACTGAAGCTTTCTTT.

The gene calls are TRBV10-3 and TRBJ2-1; 13 bases line up with TRBD2. V lost 2 bases, J lost 5 bases, and 9 bases stayed unmatched. CDR1 is ENHRY and CDR2 is SYGVKD in the germline V gene. The CDR3 is made up of 18 amino acids. The CDR3 here is CAISEVTSGGALNNEQFF. In nucleotides, the CDR3 is TGTGCCATCAGTGAGGTCACTAGCGGGGGGGCCTTGAACAATGAGCAGTTCTTC.

This sequence joins TRBV14 and TRBJ1-4; TRBD1 agrees at 9 bases. The germline CDR1 and CDR2 sequences are SGHDN and FVKESK. This CDR3 is built from 16 residues. With V trimmed by 2 bases and J by 5 bases, 6 bases remained unmatched. The CDR3 sequence is CASSQLSGTGNEKLFF. The CDR3 coding sequence is TGTGCCAGCAGCCAACTCTCCGGGACAGGGAATGAAAAACTGTTTTTT.

This chain joins TRBV5-1 and TRBJ2-2, with D maybe TRBD1 (6 bases). Germline-derived CDR1 and CDR2 are SGHRS and YFSETQ. With 5 bases removed from V and 0 bases from J, the gap between germline ends came to 14 bases. The CDR3 totals 16 residues. The CDR3 region has the DNA TGCGCCAGCAGTTATCGGGACAAGTCGAACACCGGGGAGCTGTTTTTT. This gives the protein CASSYRDKSNTGELFF. Filled out from reference TRBV5-1 and TRBJ2-2, the complete variable domain reads KAGVTQTPRYLIKTRGQQVTLSCSPISGHRSVSWYQQTPGQGLQFLFEYFSETQRNKGNFPGRFSGRQFSNSRSEMNVSTLELGDSALYLCASSYRDKSNTGELFFGEGSRLTVL.

The chain has TRBV7-3 and TRBJ2-1; possibly TRBD1 for D (5 bases). V was pared by 2 bases and J by 9 bases, with 11 bases between. Germline values: CDR1 SGHTA, CDR2 FQGTGA. There are 13 residues in the CDR3. Here the CDR3 reads CASSLGTGSEQFF. CDR3 DNA: TGTGCCAGCAGCTTAGGTACAGGCAGTGAGCAGTTCTTC.

The V call is TRBV10-2, the J call TRBJ1-2; the D is unclear. Trimming stripped 1 base from V and 4 bases from J, with 7 bases between. The CDR3 loop spans 13 amino acids. Germline CDR1 reads WSHSY; CDR2 reads SAAADI. CDR3 sequence (DNA): TGCGCCAGCAGTGAGTTCCTTTTCTATGGCTACACCTTC. Translating it yields CASSEFLFYGYTF.

V and J are TRBV11-1 and TRBJ1-1; D gene uncertain. CDR1 is SGHAT, CDR2 FQDESV, per germline (reference sequence). CDR3 length equals 15 residues. The V end was cut by 2 bases, the J end by 0 bases, with 10 bases between. Written as DNA, the CDR3 is TGTGCCAGCAGCTTACGTGGGCAAATGAACACTGAAGCTTTCTTT. The encoded protein is CASSLRGQMNTEAFF.

This clone has only one observation. One end of the junction varies from germline; a read error may be responsible. The chain carries TRBV5-4 and TRBJ1-3; D not resolved. The CDR3 has 13 residues. Germline values: CDR1 SGHNT, CDR2 YYREEE (reference sequence). The CDR3 DNA reads TGTGCCAGCAGCTTGAATTCTGTAAACACCATATATTTT. This gives the protein CASSLNSVNTIYF.

This chain joins TRBV5-6 and TRBJ1-4; D unresolved. The V gene's germline CDR1 is SGHDT and CDR2 YYEEEE. Trimming pared 1 base from V and 8 bases from J, leaving 12 bases between. The CDR3 sequence is 14 residues long. CDR3 bases: TGTGCCAGCAGCTTGTGGGGTTTTCGGGAAAAACTGTTTTTT. Protein: CASSLWGFREKLFF.

The gene calls are TRBV7-2 and TRBJ1-5; unclear D gene. Germline V lookup: CDR1 SGHTA, CDR2 FQGNSA. This CDR3 has 13 amino acids. V was pared by 3 bases and J by 2 bases, with 5 bases between. CDR3 loop: CASSFKGNQPQHF. CDR3 DNA sequence: TGTGCCAGCAGCTTTAAGGGCAATCAGCCCCAGCATTTT.

The chain uses TRBV18 and TRBJ1-4, with D unclear. This CDR3 has 14 amino acids. CDR1 KGHSH and CDR2 LQKENI come from the germline V gene. The V end lost 1 base, the J end lost 5 bases, and 8 bases lay between the germline ends. The CDR3 protein is CASSPLPENEKLFF. Written as DNA, the CDR3 is TGTGCCAGCTCACCACTCCCGGAGAATGAAAAACTGTTTTTT.

V and J are TRBV12-1 and TRBJ2-7; the D segment call TRBD1 is taken from the table without a DNA check. TRBV12-1 is given as a pseudogene. This CDR3 has 14 residues. CDR3 region: CASSADRGFYEQYF. Written as DNA, the CDR3 is TGTGCCAGCAGCGCCGACAGGGGCTTCTACGAGCAGTACTTC.